Sequencing of this TCR beta chain was carried out in a study of radiotherapy plus CTLA-4 blockade in lung cancer. Findings of the study overall: According to reports, early shifts in blood T cell clones, alongside interferon-beta, forecast response most accurately. Expansion of tumor-derived TCR clones was observed in blood after radiotherapy plus ipilimumab.

Trimming stripped 10 bases from V and 8 bases from J, with 18 bases between. Germline V gene data show CDR1 as SGDLS and CDR2 as YYNGEE. The CDR3 totals 13 residues. This clone has only one observation. No antigen is known for it. Sequenced by immunoSEQ multiplex PCR; TCRdb stores in-frame clones only, minus some. The sample records more than 75,000 clones, 65% to 85% being singletons. The sequence came from a human donor with non-small cell lung cancer who had a partial response to radiotherapy plus ipilimumab. Some clones in this sample may be carry-over from other donors' samples. Specimen: peripheral blood, collected from a patient treated with radiotherapy plus ipilimumab. V usage is TRBV9 and J usage is TRBJ1-4, with a weak D call TRBD1 (5 bases). The CDR3, as DNA: TGTGCCCGTCTCCGGACATCCTTGGAAAAACTGTTTTTT. This translates into CARLRTSLEKLFF.